What follows are 11 T cell receptor beta chains derived from one specimen sequenced in a study of T cell changes during pregnancy in multiple sclerosis. Using immunoSEQ multiplex PCR, the repertoire was profiled, and TCRdb retains in-frame clones only, with some absent. This table has about 92,000 clones, almost 95% appearing once. The material was peripheral blood, obtained in the first trimester of pregnancy. The receptors stem from a female donor with multiple sclerosis, enrolled in a pregnancy study.

The gene calls are TRBV5-4 and TRBJ2-3, with 9 bases matching TRBD2. Per germline, CDR1 SGHNT and CDR2 YYREEE (reference sequence). CDR3 length: 12 residues. The V and J ends lost 2 bases and 10 bases, in that order; junction bases with no gene match: 2. CDR3 protein: CASSFSGSAQYF. CDR3 nucleotide sequence: TGTGCCAGCAGCTTTAGCGGGAGCGCGCAGTATTTT.

The chain is built from TRBV15 and TRBJ2-7; 7 nucleotides match TRBD1. This CDR3 is built from 14 residues. The V gene end was trimmed by 2 bases and the J gene end by 5 bases; junction bases not matched to a gene: 6. Per the germline V gene, CDR1 is LNHNV and CDR2 is YYDKDF (reference sequence). Here the CDR3 DNA reads TGTGCCACCAGCAGACATCCAGGGGGAAACGAGCAGTACTTC. This sequence encodes CATSRHPGGNEQYF.

Points on this clone: One end of the junction is discordant with germline, which a read error may explain. V and J are TRBV7-7 and TRBJ2-3; a weak D match, TRBD2 (5 bases). The CDR3 is 15 amino acids. Germline loops: CDR1 SSHAT, CDR2 FNYEAQ (reference sequence). The CDR3 region is CASSLGGPHTDTQYF. The CDR3, as DNA: TGTGCTAGCAGCTTAGGCGGGCCCCATACAGATACGCAGTATTTT.

The J gene is TRBJ2-5, the V gene TRBV6-6; TRBD1 might be the D (6 bases). The CDR3 runs to 16 residues. Germline V gene sequence: CDR1 MNHNY, CDR2 SVGAGI (reference sequence). V lost 5 bases, J lost 2 bases, and 18 bases lay in between. The CDR3 DNA is TGTGCCAGCAGTCGTCCACAGGGAAGGGAACAAGAGACCCAGTACTTC. Translating gives CASSRPQGREQETQYF.

The chain joins TRBV25-1 to TRBJ1-1, with unresolved D. The germline CDR1 and CDR2 sequences are MGHDK and SYGVNS. The CDR3 has 15 amino acids. Between the trimmed V and J ends, which lost 2 bases and 8 bases, there was a span of 18 bases. CDR3 protein: CASSELEGGPWEAFF. Here the CDR3 DNA reads TGTGCCAGCAGTGAACTGGAGGGCGGGCCTTGGGAAGCTTTCTTT.

V and J are TRBV28 and TRBJ2-4, with 7 bases fitting TRBD2. Germline CDR1 reads MDHEN; CDR2 reads SYDVKM. V lost 4 bases and J lost 3; bases outside the gene matches: 15. This CDR3 contains 18 residues. The CDR3 loop is CASSSGEGRSWVKNIQYF. For the CDR3, the DNA is TGTGCCAGCAGTTCCGGGGAGGGCCGTTCATGGGTCAAAAACATTCAGTACTTC. Combining the CDR3 with reference TRBV28 and TRBJ2-4 gives the whole variable domain DVKVTQSSRYLVKRTGEKVFLECVQDMDHENMFWYRQDPGLGLRLIYFSYDVKMKEKGDIPEGYSVSREKKERFSLILESASTNQTSMYLCASSSGEGRSWVKNIQYFGAGTRLSVL.

The chain is built from TRBV5-1 and TRBJ2-1, with TRBD2 as a possible D gene (6 bases). The CDR3 has 14 amino acids. The germline V gene encodes CDR1 SGHRS and CDR2 YFSETQ. Trimming pared 5 bases from V and 8 bases from J, leaving 17 bases between. CDR3: CASRSQGSGYEQFF. The CDR3 DNA is TGCGCCAGCAGGAGTCAGGGAAGCGGGTATGAGCAGTTCTTC.

This chain joins TRBV9 and TRBJ1-2; 7 bases agree with TRBD1. V lost 0 bases to trimming and J lost 6 bases; unmatched junction nucleotides: 5. The CDR3 has 14 residues. Germline values: CDR1 SGDLS, CDR2 YYNGEE. The CDR3 sequence: CASSVDGGGNGYTF. The DNA of the CDR3 is TGTGCCAGCAGCGTAGATGGAGGGGGCAATGGCTACACCTTC. Variable domain in full (rest from reference TRBV9 and TRBJ1-2): DSGVTQTPKHLITATGQRVTLRCSPRSGDLSVYWYQQSLDQGLQFLIQYYNGEERAKGNILERFSAQQFPDLHSELNLSSLELGDSALYFCASSVDGGGNGYTFGSGTRLTVV.

This chain connects TRBV5-1 to TRBJ2-1, with 7 bases matching TRBD1. Germline-derived CDR1 and CDR2 are SGHRS and YFSETQ. The trim removed 2 bases at V and 9 bases at J, leaving 8 bases unmatched. CDR3 length: 14 amino acids. CDR3 loop: CASSLGQVGGEQFF. The CDR3 coding sequence is TGCGCCAGCAGCTTAGGACAGGTTGGTGGTGAGCAGTTCTTC.

The CDR3 coding sequence is TGTGCCAGCAGGACTAGCGGGAATGAGCAGTTCTTC. It specifies CASRTSGNEQFF. This chain connects TRBV2 to TRBJ2-1, with TRBD2 identical over 10 bases. Germline V gene data show CDR1 as SNHLY and CDR2 as FYNNEI. Trimming took 6 bases from V and 7 from J; bases not matched to a gene: 0. This CDR3 spans 12 amino acids.

This clone showed up just once. V usage is TRBV18 and J usage is TRBJ2-2; D unclear. V shed 2 bases and J shed 4 bases, with 8 bases lying between them. The CDR3 loop spans 14 amino acids. In germline, CDR1 is KGHSH, CDR2 LQKENI. The CDR3 nucleotides are TGTGCCAGCTCACCAGGTAGTAGCACCGGGGAGCTGTTTTTT. It translates to CASSPGSSTGELFF.